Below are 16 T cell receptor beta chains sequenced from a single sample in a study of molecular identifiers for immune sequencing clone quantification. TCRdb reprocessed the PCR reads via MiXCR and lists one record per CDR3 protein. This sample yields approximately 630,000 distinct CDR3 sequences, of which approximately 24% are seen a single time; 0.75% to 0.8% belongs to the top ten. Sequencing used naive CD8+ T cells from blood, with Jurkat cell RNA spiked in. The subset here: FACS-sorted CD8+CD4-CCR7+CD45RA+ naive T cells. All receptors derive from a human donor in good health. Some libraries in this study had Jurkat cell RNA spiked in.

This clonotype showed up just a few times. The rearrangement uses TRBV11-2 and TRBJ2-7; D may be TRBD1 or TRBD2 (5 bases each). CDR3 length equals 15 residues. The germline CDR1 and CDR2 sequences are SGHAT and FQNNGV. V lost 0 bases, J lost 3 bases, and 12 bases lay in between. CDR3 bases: TGTGCCAGCAGCTTAGACCGGGACCTCTACTACGAGCAGTACTTC. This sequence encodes CASSLDRDLYYEQYF.

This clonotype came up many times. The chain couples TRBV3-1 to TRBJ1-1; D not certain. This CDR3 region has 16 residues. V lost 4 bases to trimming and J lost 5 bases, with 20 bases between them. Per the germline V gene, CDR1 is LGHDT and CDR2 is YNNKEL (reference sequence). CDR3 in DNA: TGTGCCAGCAGCCCCGAACCGAACAGCGATGGGACTGAAGCTTTCTTT. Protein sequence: CASSPEPNSDGTEAFF.

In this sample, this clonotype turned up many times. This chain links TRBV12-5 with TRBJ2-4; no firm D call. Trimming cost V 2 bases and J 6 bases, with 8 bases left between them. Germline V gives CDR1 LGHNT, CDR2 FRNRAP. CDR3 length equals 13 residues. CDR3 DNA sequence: TGTGCTAGTGGTTTGTACGGAGCAAACATTCAGTACTTC. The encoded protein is CASGLYGANIQYF.

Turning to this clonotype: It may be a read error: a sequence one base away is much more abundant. The CDR3 region is CASSLEQGTLGEQYF. As DNA, the CDR3 is TGCGCCAGCAGCTTGGAACAGGGGACTCTGGGGGAGCAGTACTTC. The chain uses TRBV5-1 and TRBJ2-7, with a tentative D call TRBD1 (7 bases). This CDR3 has 15 amino acids. V lost 0 bases, J lost 7 bases, and 17 bases lay in between. CDR1 and CDR2 from the germline V gene are SGHRS and YFSETQ.

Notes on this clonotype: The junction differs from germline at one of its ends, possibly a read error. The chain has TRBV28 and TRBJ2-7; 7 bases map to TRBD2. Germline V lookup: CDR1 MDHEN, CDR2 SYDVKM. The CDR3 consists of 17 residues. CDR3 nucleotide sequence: TGTGCCAGCAGTTCGAAATCCTGGCCTAGCGGCAACTACGAGCCGTCCTTC. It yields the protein CASSSKSWPSGNYEPSF.

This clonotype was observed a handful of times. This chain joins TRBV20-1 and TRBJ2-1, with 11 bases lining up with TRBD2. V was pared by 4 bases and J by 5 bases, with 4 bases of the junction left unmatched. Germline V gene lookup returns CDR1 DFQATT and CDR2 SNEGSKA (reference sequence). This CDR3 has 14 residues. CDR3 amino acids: CSAKGLADNNEQFF. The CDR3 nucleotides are TGCAGTGCTAAGGGACTAGCGGATAACAATGAGCAGTTCTTC.

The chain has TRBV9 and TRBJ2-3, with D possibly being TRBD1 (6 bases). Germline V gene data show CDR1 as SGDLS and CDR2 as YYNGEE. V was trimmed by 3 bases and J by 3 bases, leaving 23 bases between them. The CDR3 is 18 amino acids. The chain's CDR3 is CASSARAPAGVGTDTQYF. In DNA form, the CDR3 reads TGTGCCAGCAGCGCCCGCGCCCCAGCAGGGGTGGGGACAGATACGCAGTATTTT.

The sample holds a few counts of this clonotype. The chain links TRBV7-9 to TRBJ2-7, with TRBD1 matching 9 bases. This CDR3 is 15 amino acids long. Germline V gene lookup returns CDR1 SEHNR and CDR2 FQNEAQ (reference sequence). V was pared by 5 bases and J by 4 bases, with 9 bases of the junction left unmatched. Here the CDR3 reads CASSQGQGIRYEQYF. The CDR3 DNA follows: TGTGCCAGCAGCCAGGGACAGGGAATTCGTTACGAGCAGTACTTC.

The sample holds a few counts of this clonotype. The CDR3 loop is CASSPIGLAGVSSYEQYF. For the CDR3, the DNA is TGTGCCAGCAGCCCAATCGGGCTAGCGGGGGTTAGCTCCTACGAGCAGTACTTC. The chain uses TRBV13 and TRBJ2-7; 10 bases line up with TRBD2. The CDR3 contains 18 residues. From germline, CDR1 is PRHDT and CDR2 FYEKMQ (reference sequence). V was clipped by 5 bases and J by 0 bases; unmatched bases: 13.

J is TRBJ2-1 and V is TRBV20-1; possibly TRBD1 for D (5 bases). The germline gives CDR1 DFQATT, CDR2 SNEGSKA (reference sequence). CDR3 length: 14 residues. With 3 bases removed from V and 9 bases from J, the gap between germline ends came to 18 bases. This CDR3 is CSARGRELSGEQFF. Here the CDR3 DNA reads TGCAGTGCTAGGGGCAGGGAATTGAGTGGTGAGCAGTTCTTC.

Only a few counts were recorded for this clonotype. This CDR3 is CASSLDSVGVPEQFF. The CDR3 nucleotides read TGTGCCAGCAGCCTGGACAGCGTGGGGGTACCGGAGCAGTTCTTC. The V call is TRBV11-2, the J call TRBJ2-1; D is perhaps TRBD1 (6 bases). This CDR3 has 15 residues. V was pared by 5 bases and J by 10 bases, with 21 bases between. CDR1 is SGHAT, CDR2 FQNNGV, per germline.

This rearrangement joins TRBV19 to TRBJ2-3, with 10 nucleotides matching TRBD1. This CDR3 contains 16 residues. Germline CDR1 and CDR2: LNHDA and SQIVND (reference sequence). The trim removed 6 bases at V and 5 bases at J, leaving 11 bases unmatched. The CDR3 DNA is TGTGCCAGTAGCTCCCCGGACAGGGGGATCAGAGATACGCAGTATTTT. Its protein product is CASSSPDRGIRDTQYF.

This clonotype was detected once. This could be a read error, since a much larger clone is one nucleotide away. For the CDR3, the DNA is TGCGCCAGCAGCCAAGTGCGCGCACCTACAGATACGCAGTATTTT. This translates into CASSQVRAPTDTQYF. This chain links TRBV4-3 with TRBJ2-3, with D unclear. Per the germline V gene, CDR1 is LGHNA and CDR2 is YSLEER. The CDR3 runs 15 residues. V was trimmed by 1 base and J by 3 bases, leaving 11 bases between them.

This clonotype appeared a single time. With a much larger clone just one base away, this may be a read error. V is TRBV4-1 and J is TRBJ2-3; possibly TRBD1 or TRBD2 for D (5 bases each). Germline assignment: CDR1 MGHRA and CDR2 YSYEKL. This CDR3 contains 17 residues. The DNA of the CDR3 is TGCGCCAGCAGCCCCTTTGTTGACAGCCCTAGCACAGATGCGCAGTATTTT. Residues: CASSPFVDSPSTDAQYF.

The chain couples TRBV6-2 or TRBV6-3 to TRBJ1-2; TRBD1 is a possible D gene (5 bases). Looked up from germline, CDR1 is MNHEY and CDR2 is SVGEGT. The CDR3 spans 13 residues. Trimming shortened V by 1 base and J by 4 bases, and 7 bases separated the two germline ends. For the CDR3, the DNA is TGTGCCAGCAGTTACTACAGGAGCTATGGCTACACCTTC. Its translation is CASSYYRSYGYTF.

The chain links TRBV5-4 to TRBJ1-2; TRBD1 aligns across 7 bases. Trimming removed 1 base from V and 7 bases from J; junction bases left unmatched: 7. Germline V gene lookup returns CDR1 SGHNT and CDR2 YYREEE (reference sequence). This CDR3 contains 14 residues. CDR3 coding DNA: TGTGCCAGCAGCTTGAGGCAGGGGGTGAGTGGCTACACCTTC. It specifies CASSLRQGVSGYTF. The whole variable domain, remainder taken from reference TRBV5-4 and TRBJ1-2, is ETGVTQSPTHLIKTRGQQVTLRCSSQSGHNTVSWYQQALGQGPQFIFQYYREEENGRGNFPPRFSGLQFPNYSSELNVNALELDDSALYLCASSLRQGVSGYTFGSGTRLTVV.